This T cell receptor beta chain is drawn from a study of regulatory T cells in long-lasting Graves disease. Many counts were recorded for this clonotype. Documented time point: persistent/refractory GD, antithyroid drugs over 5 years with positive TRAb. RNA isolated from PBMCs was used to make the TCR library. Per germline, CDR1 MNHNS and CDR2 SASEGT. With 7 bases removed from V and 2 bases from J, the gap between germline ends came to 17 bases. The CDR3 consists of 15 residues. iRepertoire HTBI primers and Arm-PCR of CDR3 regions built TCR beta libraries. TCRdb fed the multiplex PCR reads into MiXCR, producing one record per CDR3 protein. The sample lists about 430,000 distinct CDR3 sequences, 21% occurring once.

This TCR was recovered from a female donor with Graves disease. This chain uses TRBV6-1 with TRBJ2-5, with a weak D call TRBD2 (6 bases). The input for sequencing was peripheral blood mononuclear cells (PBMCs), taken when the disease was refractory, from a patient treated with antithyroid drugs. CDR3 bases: TGTGCCAGCACCTCCTTGGGGACTGTACAAGAGACCCAGTACTTC. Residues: CASTSLGTVQETQYF.